These 4 T cell receptor beta chains were sequenced from one sample in a study of control samples from healthy donors and cancer patients. This table comes from immunoSEQ multiplex PCR, and its TCRdb copy is limited to in-frame clones, with some not included. The data show 95,000 to 100,000 clones, 85% to 90% seen once. The sequenced sample was blood. The receptors here all came from a man aged 25 to 40 in good health.

This chain's CDR3 is CASSLGSVSYEQYV. The CDR3 DNA follows: TGTGCCAGCAGCTTAGGCTCCGTGAGCTACGAGCAGTACGTC. This chain uses TRBV11-2 with TRBJ2-7; D is unresolved. The CDR3 contains 14 residues. Germline lookup yields CDR1 SGHAT and CDR2 FQNNGV. V lost 1 base and J 3 bases, leaving 10 bases between the germline ends.

The genes are TRBV29-1 and TRBJ1-4; the match to TRBD1 covers 7 bases. The J segment lost 4 bases and the V segment lost 4 bases, leaving 9 bases of the junction unmatched. This CDR3 is built from 15 residues. CDR1 SQVTM and CDR2 ANQGSEA come from the germline V gene. The CDR3 sequence is CSVGERTGVNEKLFF. The CDR3 region has the DNA TGCAGCGTTGGGGAAAGGACAGGAGTTAATGAAAAACTGTTTTTT.

This chain joins TRBV27 and TRBJ1-5; D might be TRBD1 (5 bases). Trimming removed 6 bases from V and 0 bases from J, with 9 bases in between. CDR3 size: 14 residues. Germline V lookup: CDR1 MNHEY, CDR2 SMNVEV (reference sequence). DNA for the CDR3: TGTGCCAGCAGAGGGGTGTATAGCAATCAGCCCCAGCATTTT. Amino acid sequence: CASRGVYSNQPQHF.

The V and J genes are TRBV28 and TRBJ2-2; a possible D gene is TRBD2 (6 bases). Trimming took off 7 bases at V and 6 bases at J, with 18 bases between the two ends. The CDR3 runs 15 residues. Per the germline V gene, CDR1 is MDHEN and CDR2 is SYDVKM. CDR3 sequence reads: CASTYYGTGAGELFF. The CDR3, as DNA: TGTGCCAGCACATATTATGGGACGGGGGCCGGGGAGCTGTTTTTT.